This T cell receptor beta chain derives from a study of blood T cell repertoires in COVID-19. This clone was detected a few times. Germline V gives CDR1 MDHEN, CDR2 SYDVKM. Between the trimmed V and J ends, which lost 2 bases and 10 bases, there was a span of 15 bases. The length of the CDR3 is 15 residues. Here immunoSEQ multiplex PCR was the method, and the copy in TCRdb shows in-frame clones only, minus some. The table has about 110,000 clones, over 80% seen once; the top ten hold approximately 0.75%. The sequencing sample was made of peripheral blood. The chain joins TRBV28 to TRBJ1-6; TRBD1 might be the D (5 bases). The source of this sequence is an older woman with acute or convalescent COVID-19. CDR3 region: CASSLRGGQGSPLHF. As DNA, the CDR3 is TGTGCCAGCAGTTTAAGGGGAGGCCAAGGATCACCCCTCCACTTT.